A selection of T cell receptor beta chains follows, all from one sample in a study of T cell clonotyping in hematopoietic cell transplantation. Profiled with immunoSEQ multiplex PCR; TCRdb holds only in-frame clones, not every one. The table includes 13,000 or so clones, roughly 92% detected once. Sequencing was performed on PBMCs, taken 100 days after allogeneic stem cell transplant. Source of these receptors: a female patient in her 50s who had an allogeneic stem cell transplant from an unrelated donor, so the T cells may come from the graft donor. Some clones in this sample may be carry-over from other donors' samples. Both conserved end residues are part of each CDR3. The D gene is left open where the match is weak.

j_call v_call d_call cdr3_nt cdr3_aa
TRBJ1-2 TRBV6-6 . TGTGCCAGCAGCCCCCATACAGACGGCTATGGCTACACCTTC CASSPHTDGYGYTF
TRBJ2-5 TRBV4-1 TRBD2 TGCGCCAGCAGCCAGACCGAGGGGGTAGCGGGGGGGCGAGAGACCCAGTACTTC CASSQTEGVAGGRETQYF
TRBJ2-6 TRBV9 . TGTGCCAGCAGCGTAGCCGGCAGTCACTCTGGGGCCAACGTCCTGACTTTC CASSVAGSHSGANVLTF
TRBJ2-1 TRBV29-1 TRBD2 TGCAGCGTTTGGACTAGCGGATACAATGAGCAGTTCTTC CSVWTSGYNEQFF
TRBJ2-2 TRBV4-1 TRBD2 TGCGCCAGCAGCCAAGTTGCGGCAGGACTAGCGGGATATTACACCGGGGAGCTGTTTTTT CASSQVAAGLAGYYTGELFF
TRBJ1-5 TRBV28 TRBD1 TGTGCCAGCAGGCCGTCAGGGGGCGAGGGACAGCCCCAGCATTTT CASRPSGGEGQPQHF
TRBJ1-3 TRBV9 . TGTGCTAGCAGCGTAGAGGGCCGAGACACCATATATTTT CASSVEGRDTIYF
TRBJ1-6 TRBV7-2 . TGTGCCAGCAGCCCCCGGGGTCCTATGTCACCCCTCCACTTT CASSPRGPMSPLHF
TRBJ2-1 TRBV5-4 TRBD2 TGTGCCAGCAGCTTCGAAACTAGCGGGAGAACCTACAATGAGCAGTTCTTC CASSFETSGRTYNEQFF
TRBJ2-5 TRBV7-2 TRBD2 TGTGCCAGCAGCTTAGGGGGAGCGGGGAGGCACCAAGAGACCCAGTACTTC CASSLGGAGRHQETQYF
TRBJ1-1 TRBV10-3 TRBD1 TGTGCCATCAGAACCGGGACAGGGTACGACGCTTTCTTT CAIRTGTGYDAFF